The rows below give T cell receptor beta chains drawn from one sample of a study of radiation and T cells in renal cell carcinoma. Clones were sequenced by immunoSEQ multiplex PCR, and TCRdb holds only the in-frame ones, with some missing. The sample has around 94,000 clones; approximately 86% are singletons. The sample was blood, taken from a patient whose treatment included radiotherapy and nephrectomy. The receptors derive from a man between 45 and 60 years old with renal cell carcinoma. The CDR3 runs from the conserved cysteine through the conserved F or W. The D gene is left open where the match is weak. Some rows have no size entry. The others give once, few or many, or a class for an expanded clone.

>TRBJ1-1|-|-|TRBV7-7
CASSPALTNTEAFF
TGTGCTAGCAGCCCCGCCCTGACGAACACTGAAGCTTTCTTT
>TRBJ1-5|-|-|TRBV2
CASSDRISNQPQHF
TGTGCCAGCAGTGACAGAATTAGCAATCAGCCCCAGCATTTT
>TRBJ2-5|-|TRBD2|TRBV9
CASSPSGTHYQETQYF
TGTGCCAGCAGCCCTAGCGGGACCCACTACCAAGAGACCCAGTACTTC
>TRBJ2-7|-|TRBD1|TRBV2
CASRGGTGSYEQYF
TGTGCCAGCAGGGGGGGGACAGGGAGCTACGAGCAGTACTTC
>TRBJ1-4|-|-|TRBV28
CAAKVSGGFNEKLFF
TGTGCCGCCAAAGTGTCCGGAGGGTTTAATGAAAAACTGTTTTTT
>TRBJ2-1|-|TRBD1|TRBV11-2
CASGRGNEQFF
TGTGCCAGCGGCAGGGGGAATGAGCAGTTCTTC
>TRBJ1-2|-|TRBD1|TRBV7-9
CASSNRQGNGYTF
TGTGCCAGCAGCAATAGACAGGGAAACGGCTACACCTTC
>TRBJ1-4|-|TRBD1|TRBV5-1
CASSRSGTVGEKLFF
TGCGCCAGCAGCAGGTCCGGGACAGTCGGTGAAAAACTGTTTTTT
>TRBJ2-7|-|-|TRBV27
CASSLKASYEQYF
TGTGCCAGCAGTTTAAAAGCCAGCTACGAGCAGTACTTC
>TRBJ2-7|-|-|TRBV5-1
CASSNHYEQYF
TGCGCCAGCAGCAATCACTACGAGCAGTACTTC
>TRBJ2-3|-|-|TRBV5-1
CASSLGGPDTQYF
TGCGCCAGCAGCTTGGGGGGGCCAGATACGCAGTATTTT
>TRBJ1-2|-|-|TRBV9
CASSVGAPWYGYTF
TGTGCCAGCAGCGTCGGGGCCCCTTGGTATGGCTACACCTTC
>TRBJ2-1|-|-|TRBV27
CATSWGVGEQFF
TGTGCCACCTCTTGGGGGGTGGGTGAGCAGTTCTTC
>TRBJ2-3|-|-|TRBV19
CASTLQGDSDTQYF
TGTGCCAGTACCCTCCAGGGTGACTCAGATACGCAGTATTTT
>TRBJ2-5|-|-|TRBV6-5
CASSTGGGETQYF
TGTGCCAGCAGCACCGGAGGCGGAGAGACCCAGTACTTC
>TRBJ1-5|-|TRBD1|TRBV2
CASIGGDRNQPQHF
TGTGCCAGCATAGGGGGGGACAGGAATCAGCCCCAGCATTTT
>TRBJ1-4|once|TRBD1|TRBV2
CASSEGPGTGGFREKLFF
TGTGCCAGCAGCGAGGGCCCCGGGACAGGGGGCTTTAGAGAAAAACTGTTTTTT
>TRBJ2-4|-|TRBD2|TRBV5-1
CASRVASGSGNIQYF
TGCGCCAGCAGGGTCGCTAGCGGGAGTGGGAACATTCAGTACTTC
>TRBJ1-2|-|-|TRBV6-1
CAILDSNYGYTF
TGTGCCATCTTGGACAGTAACTATGGCTACACCTTC
>TRBJ2-7|-|-|TRBV6-5
CASSYGGPILSYEQYF
TGTGCCAGCAGTTACGGCGGCCCGATCCTTTCCTACGAGCAGTACTTC
>TRBJ1-3|-|-|TRBV28
CASRGSGNTIYF
TGTGCCAGCAGAGGTTCTGGAAACACCATATATTTT
>TRBJ2-7|once|TRBD2|TRBV7-9
CASTHKLAGEVHEQYF
TGTGCCAGCACCCATAAACTAGCGGGAGAAGTCCACGAGCAGTACTTC
>TRBJ1-5|-|-|TRBV6-5
CASSPHESQPQHF
TGTGCCAGCAGTCCCCATGAGAGTCAGCCCCAGCATTTT
>TRBJ1-4|-|-|TRBV4-3
CASSQDQGGDEKLFF
TGCGCCAGCAGCCAAGATCAGGGTGGGGATGAAAAACTGTTTTTT
>TRBJ2-1|-|TRBD1|TRBV29-1
CSVRQGAAISYNEQFF
TGCAGCGTACGGCAGGGGGCCGCCATCTCCTACAATGAGCAGTTCTTC
>TRBJ2-3|-|-|TRBV10-1
CASSDGGSTDTQYF
TGCGCCAGCAGTGACGGGGGCTCTACAGATACGCAGTATTTT
>TRBJ2-3|few|TRBD2|TRBV7-7
CASSPSGGGTDTQYF
TGTGCTAGCAGCCCCAGCGGGGGGGGCACAGATACGCAGTATTTT
>TRBJ2-7|-|-|TRBV6-6
CASKEKGPIYEQYF
TGTGCCAGCAAAGAGAAAGGGCCAATCTACGAGCAGTACTTC
>TRBJ2-7|-|TRBD1|TRBV2
CASRDRGPRKYF
TGTGCCAGCAGAGACAGGGGCCCGAGGAAGTACTTC
>TRBJ1-4|-|-|TRBV18
CASSPGVSYNEKLFF
TGTGCCAGCTCACCGGGGGTGTCCTATAATGAAAAACTGTTTTTT
>TRBJ1-2|-|-|TRBV28
CASSLSAGYGYTF
TGTGCCAGCAGTTTATCGGCCGGCTATGGCTACACCTTC
>TRBJ1-1|-|-|TRBV7-9
CASSFILQGMNTEAFF
TGTGCCAGCAGCTTCATTTTACAGGGTATGAACACTGAAGCTTTCTTT
>TRBJ2-3|-|-|TRBV6-5
CASSYSSQDTDTQYF
TGTGCCAGCAGTTACTCGAGCCAAGACACAGATACGCAGTATTTT
>TRBJ2-7|-|-|TRBV6-1
CASGWGSYEQYF
TGTGCCAGCGGATGGGGCTCCTACGAGCAGTACTTC
>TRBJ2-5|-|TRBD1|TRBV11-2
CASSHRTGGGETQYF
TGTGCCAGCAGCCATAGGACAGGGGGTGGAGAGACCCAGTACTTC
>TRBJ1-1|-|-|TRBV18
CASSPRQGDNTEAFF
TGTGCCAGCTCACCACGGCAAGGGGATAACACTGAAGCTTTCTTT
>TRBJ2-1|-|-|TRBV2
CASSDNLGTYNEQFF
TGTGCCAGCAGTGATAACCTAGGGACCTACAATGAGCAGTTCTTC
>TRBJ2-3|-|-|TRBV20-1
CSATRSDTQYF
TGCAGTGCTACACGCTCAGATACGCAGTATTTT
>TRBJ2-6|once|TRBD1|TRBV19
CASSAGQDATVFSGANVLTF
TGTGCCAGTAGTGCCGGACAGGACGCCACTGTGTTCTCTGGGGCCAACGTCCTGACTTTC
>TRBJ2-2|few|TRBD2|TRBV28
CASSKRELYTGELFF
TGTGCCAGCAGTAAGCGGGAGTTGTACACCGGGGAGCTGTTTTTT
>TRBJ1-5|-|-|TRBV7-2
CASSYFYQPQHF
TGTGCCAGCAGCTACTTTTATCAGCCCCAGCATTTT
>TRBJ2-1|-|-|TRBV5-1
CASSLGQSSNEQFF
TGCGCCAGCAGCTTGGGACAATCTAGCAATGAGCAGTTCTTC
>TRBJ2-3|-|-|TRBV19
CASSDRTGRGGDTQYF
TGTGCCAGTAGTGACCGGACTGGGCGGGGAGGAGATACGCAGTATTTT
>TRBJ2-7|-|TRBD1|TRBV5-1
CASRPDRGVYEQYF
TGCGCCAGCAGGCCCGACAGGGGTGTATACGAGCAGTACTTC
>TRBJ2-1|-|TRBD2|TRBV19
CASSAFRGGSSYNEQFF
TGTGCCAGTAGTGCCTTTAGGGGCGGGAGCTCCTACAATGAGCAGTTCTTC
>TRBJ2-1|-|-|TRBV6-6
CASIKLRGSSYNEQFF
TGTGCCAGCATCAAATTAAGGGGGAGCTCCTACAATGAGCAGTTCTTC
>TRBJ1-2|-|-|TRBV2
CASSPRPGRSYGYTF
TGTGCCAGCAGCCCTCGACCAGGGCGGTCCTATGGCTACACCTTC
>TRBJ2-1|-|TRBD2|TRBV2
CASSGRTSAHRRFYNEQFF
TGTGCCAGCAGTGGTAGGACTAGCGCACACCGCCGATTCTACAATGAGCAGTTCTTC
>TRBJ2-3|-|-|TRBV19
CASNTRLGDTQYF
TGTGCCAGTAATACTCGGTTGGGAGATACGCAGTATTTT
>TRBJ2-1|-|-|TRBV28
CAGSPSSYNEQFF
TGTGCCGGAAGCCCGAGCTCCTACAATGAGCAGTTCTTC
>TRBJ2-1|-|-|TRBV7-9
CASSLRYTLLYNEQFF
TGTGCCAGCAGCTTAAGATACACCCTCCTCTACAATGAGCAGTTCTTC
>TRBJ2-3|-|TRBD2|TRBV19
CASSKAGEADTQYF
TGTGCCAGTAGTAAGGCGGGGGAAGCAGATACGCAGTATTTT
>TRBJ2-3|-|-|TRBV5-1
CASSLASDTQYF
TGCGCCAGCAGCTTGGCCTCAGATACGCAGTATTTT
>TRBJ2-7|-|-|TRBV10-1
CASSEPGYEQYF
TGCGCCAGCAGTGAGCCGGGCTACGAGCAGTACTTC
>TRBJ1-2|-|TRBD1|TRBV18
CASSPRMTGEGGYTF
TGTGCCAGCTCACCACGTATGACAGGGGAAGGAGGCTACACCTTC
>TRBJ2-2|-|-|TRBV5-1
CASSSEPGHRRTGELFF
TGCGCCAGCAGCTCCGAGCCGGGACACCGAAGGACCGGGGAGCTGTTTTTT
>TRBJ2-6|-|-|TRBV28
CASSRVRTNSGANVLTF
TGTGCCAGCAGTCGGGTCCGGACTAACTCTGGGGCCAACGTCCTGACTTTC
>TRBJ1-3|few|-|TRBV10-3
CAIAGNTIYF
TGTGCCATCGCTGGAAACACCATATATTTT
>TRBJ1-1|-|-|TRBV5-4
CASSSMARGANTEAFF
TGTGCCAGCAGCTCCATGGCACGGGGGGCGAACACTGAAGCTTTCTTT
>TRBJ2-5|-|-|TRBV5-4
CASSSQQGTGETQYF
TGTGCCAGCAGCTCGCAACAGGGTACCGGAGAGACCCAGTACTTC